The subject of this entry is one T cell receptor beta chain. Its target antigen remains unknown. There are no base qualities to consult, and no much larger clone falls within one base. From the cysteine through the phenylalanine, the CDR3 covers 22 amino acids. Only CDR3 DNA is held: 66 bases, read in frame from base 1. Relative to germline, V is missing 0 bases and J is missing 0 bases, with 16 bases of the junction outside any gene match. One collaborating source in Seattle enrolled patients during active infection and followed them longitudinally through the course of disease. Whole blood was collected in K2EDTA tubes by collaborating institutions according to the institutions' own protocols. Collaborator samples were shipped for TCRbeta analysis as frozen whole blood, isolated PBMCs, or DNA extracted from either sample type. The immunoSEQ Assay, a bias-controlled multiplex PCR, was used to amplify TCRbeta CDR3 regions from genomic DNA. In the authors' own workflow: The number of nucleated cells in each sample was estimated from the amplification of reference gene primers within the assay. To quantify the absolute abundance of each unique TCRbeta CDR3 rearrangement, sequence reads were collapsed and filtered. For each sample, productive Simpson clonality was calculated as the square root of Simpson's diversity index over productive rearrangements. TCRdb holds this immuneACCESS table with in-frame rearrangements only. Some clones are missing; in checked studies, unresolved V genes explain under half, and the rest has no known cause. V, J and clone size derive from that table, while D and trimming were established from the DNA sequence. The sample table contains about 400,000 clones; only one count was recorded for approximately 86% of them. About 7% of the sample belongs to the ten largest clones.

The data derive from a study of blood T cell repertoires in COVID-19 (dated by TCRdb to about 2020). About the study as a whole: Collaborator samples came from the United States, Italy and Spain and covered acute and convalescent phases of COVID-19. The material from the prospective study consisted of cDNA or gDNA derived from T cells, B-cell-depleted T cells, or PBMCs. Nearly every sample came with metadata listing a de-identified subject ID, COVID-19 status, age in years and sex. The dataset comprised deeply sampled blood TCRbeta repertoires from subjects exposed to, actively infected with, or recovered from COVID-19. Where available, HLA class I and class II types were obtained from metadata supplied by the sample provider rather than from assay-based typing. Samples were obtained from the ongoing ImmuneRACE study (first 160 participants) and from about 1,300 subjects provided by 6 global collaborators. The repertoires were released in a freely available public database intended as a resource for research on the immune response to SARS-CoV-2. On the study overall, not on this receptor specifically: The amount of clinical and demographic metadata varied by source and participant and was provided uncurated.

This sequence originates from a woman aged 55-70 years with COVID-19, enrolled during active disease. The V gene is TRBV23-1 and the J gene is TRBJ1-6, with TRBD1 identical over 8 junction bases. TRBV23-1 carries the ORF label, with uncertain function. The sample comprised peripheral blood. The sequence in DNA is TGCGCCAGCAGTCAATCTACCCCCGGACAGGGCTTTAAGAGCTCCTATAATTCACCCCTCCACTTT. The resulting protein is CASSQSTPGQGFKSSYNSPLHF.